Listed below are T cell receptor beta chains from one sample, sequenced in a study of CD8+ T cells in alopecia areata. Sequencing was performed with immunoSEQ multiplex PCR; in TCRdb, only in-frame clones are kept and a portion is missing. The sample carries roughly 110,000 clones, 84% recorded once. The source material was CD8+ T cells sorted from blood, sampled at week 24, from a patient treated with tofacitinib. The receptors shown here come from a human donor with alopecia areata. The conserved cysteine and the conserved F or W are not part of the CDR3 here. The D gene is left open where the match is weak.

>TRBV15|TRBJ2-4|TRBD1
ATAGDSKNIQY
>TRBV9|TRBJ2-3|.
ASSGEGSRTDTQY
>TRBV19|TRBJ2-1|TRBD2
ASTLNPGGANEQF
>TRBV4-3|TRBJ1-3|TRBD1
ASSPSRDRELITGNTIY
>TRBV7-8|TRBJ2-7|.
ASSYTKTYEQY
>TRBV27|.|.
ASSLTTEFYEQY
>TRBV19|TRBJ1-1|.
ASSPDSVNTEAF
>TRBV18|TRBJ2-1|.
ASLRLDRPLNEQF
>TRBV25-1|TRBJ1-5|.
ASREQGSNQPQH
>TRBV6-5|TRBJ2-7|.
ASVSDGWEQY
>TRBV5-6|TRBJ2-7|.
ASSKSWAYEQY
>TRBV7-9|TRBJ2-1|TRBD1
ASSLAQGAINEQF
>TRBV29-1|TRBJ2-5|.
SVEWERETQY
>TRBV7-9|TRBJ2-3|TRBD1
ASSLAGGTGVADTQY